The 24 T cell receptor beta chains below all came from one sample that was sequenced in a study of T cell responses to AZD1222 COVID-19 vaccine. This table comes from immunoSEQ multiplex PCR, and its TCRdb copy is limited to in-frame clones, with some not included. Of under 150,000 clones listed, 85% to 95% are singletons. Material: peripheral blood, obtained 28 days after the second AZD1222 dose. These receptors were taken from an adult who received the AZD1222 COVID-19 vaccine.

The chain uses TRBV19 and TRBJ1-3; unclear D gene. V was pared by 5 bases and J by 9 bases, with 29 bases between. The germline V gene has CDR1 LNHDA and CDR2 SQIVND (reference sequence). CDR3 length equals 18 residues. CDR3: CASSRVIRGREPRSTIYF. DNA for the CDR3: TGTGCCAGTAGTCGCGTGATTCGCGGGAGGGAACCTCGAAGCACCATATATTTT.

As regards this clone: One junction end disagrees with the germline gene, perhaps due to a read error. The gene calls are TRBV11-2 and TRBJ1-6, with D perhaps TRBD1 (6 bases). The CDR3 is 16 residues long. Germline CDR1 and CDR2: SGHAT and FQNNGV. CDR3 amino acids: CASNVGAGIYNSPLHF. The CDR3 nucleotides read TGTGCAAGCAACGTGGGGGCAGGAATTTATAATTCACCCCTCCACTTT.

Only one count was recorded for this clone. This chain's CDR3 is CASSRDSYNEQFF. The CDR3 DNA sequence: TGTGCCAGCAGTCGGGACAGCTACAATGAGCAGTTCTTC. V and J are TRBV6-4 and TRBJ2-1; TRBD1 aligns across 7 bases. Germline lookup yields CDR1 MRHNA and CDR2 SNTAGT. The CDR3 totals 13 residues. Losses at the gene ends were 5 bases for V and 3 bases for J; bases not matched to a gene: 1.

The rearrangement uses TRBV6-5 and TRBJ1-4; no clear D. The CDR3 sequence is 12 residues long. V was trimmed by 5 bases and J by 8 bases, leaving 9 bases between them. In germline, CDR1 is MNHEY, CDR2 SVGAGI. The CDR3 region has the DNA TGTGCCAGCAGTCGCGACTTCGAAAAACTGTTTTTT. Its translation: CASSRDFEKLFF.

The V call is TRBV7-8, the J call TRBJ2-1, with 9 bases identical to TRBD2. Germline V gives CDR1 SGHVS, CDR2 FQNEAQ. The CDR3 is made up of 17 amino acids. Trimming removed 8 bases from V and 7 bases from J; junction bases left unmatched: 18. The CDR3 reads CASREVGSSGIGNEQFF. CDR3 bases: TGTGCCAGCCGAGAAGTGGGGTCTAGCGGGATTGGTAATGAGCAGTTCTTC.

The V and J genes are TRBV6-5 and TRBJ1-5; no reliable D call. CDR1 is MNHEY and CDR2 is SVGAGI in the germline V gene. V lost 6 bases and J lost 3, with 9 bases in between. This CDR3 comprises 13 residues. The CDR3 here is CASRETTNQPQHF. The CDR3, as DNA: TGTGCCAGCAGGGAGACAACCAATCAGCCCCAGCATTTT.

The chain has TRBV30 and TRBJ2-6; TRBD1 might be the D (5 bases). Per the germline V gene, CDR1 is GTSNPN and CDR2 is SVGIG (reference sequence). The V end lost 5 bases, the J end lost 0 bases, and 11 bases lay between the germline ends. This CDR3 spans 15 amino acids. The CDR3 loop is CAWGMGPSGANVLTF. The CDR3 DNA follows: TGTGCCTGGGGAATGGGGCCCTCTGGGGCCAACGTCCTGACTTTC.

The chain couples TRBV4-1 to TRBJ2-4; D ambiguous. Trimming took 0 bases from V and 0 from J, leaving 9 bases between them. Germline values: CDR1 MGHRA, CDR2 YSYEKL. The CDR3 sequence is 16 residues long. CDR3 sequence: CASSQELSLAKNIQYF. DNA of the CDR3: TGCGCCAGCAGCCAAGAACTGTCTCTAGCCAAAAACATTCAGTACTTC.

This chain links TRBV2 with TRBJ1-5, with D possibly TRBD1 on 6 matching bases. Germline V CDR1 and CDR2: SNHLY, FYNNEI. V was trimmed by 8 bases and J by 5 bases, leaving 13 bases between them. This CDR3 region has 13 residues. The CDR3 sequence is CASGRDTHQPQHF. The CDR3 bases are TGTGCCAGCGGCCGGGACACCCATCAGCCCCAGCATTTT.

The chain recombines TRBV9 with TRBJ2-5; D might be TRBD2 (7 bases). Germline assignment: CDR1 SGDLS and CDR2 YYNGEE. This CDR3 has 17 amino acids. Trimming cost V 0 bases and J 4 bases, with 19 bases left between them. The CDR3 DNA follows: TGTGCCAGCAGCGTAGCCCGGGACGGGGGGCCGCCAGAGACCCAGTACTTC. It yields the protein CASSVARDGGPPETQYF.

The CDR3 nucleotides are TGTGCCAGCAGTTCGACAGGGGGCGACGAGAACACTGAAGCTTTCTTT. Protein product: CASSSTGGDENTEAFF. The chain links TRBV7-9 to TRBJ1-1, with 10 bases fitting TRBD1. With 6 bases clipped from V and 1 base from J, the junction kept 8 bases outside the gene matches. This CDR3 has 16 amino acids. Germline V CDR1 and CDR2: SEHNR, FQNEAQ (reference sequence).

In regard to this clone: This CDR3 is also generated by other DNA sequences in the sample. The chain has TRBV19 and TRBJ1-1; D gene unclear. V lost 5 bases to trimming and J lost 1 base, with 5 bases between them. Germline CDR1 LNHDA, CDR2 SQIVND (reference sequence). The CDR3 totals 12 residues. The CDR3 region has the DNA TGTGCCAGTAGTCAAGGGAACACTGAAGCTTTCTTT. Protein sequence: CASSQGNTEAFF.

The rearrangement joins TRBV28 to TRBJ1-2; D is unclear. The CDR3 runs to 11 residues. Trimming left V 3 bases short and J 7 bases short, with 6 bases between. Germline loops: CDR1 MDHEN, CDR2 SYDVKM. DNA of the CDR3: TGTGCCAGCAGTTTTCCGTCTGGCTACACCTTC. It is translated as CASSFPSGYTF.

The V gene is TRBV5-5, the J gene TRBJ2-7; D possibly corresponds to TRBD1 (6 bases). There are 13 residues in the CDR3. CDR1 SGHKS and CDR2 YYEKEE come from the germline V gene (reference sequence). V was pared by 5 bases and J by 2 bases, with 11 bases between. CDR3: CASSPGDPYEQYV. The CDR3 DNA is TGTGCCAGCAGTCCAGGGGACCCCTACGAGCAGTACGTC.

CDR3 coding DNA: TGTGCCAGCAGCCTAACCCCAGGGACCTCTGGAAACACCATATATTTT. Its protein product is CASSLTPGTSGNTIYF. This chain links TRBV27 with TRBJ1-3, with a weak D call TRBD1 (5 bases). CDR3 length: 16 residues. The V gene lost 6 bases and the J gene lost 0 bases, with 15 bases spanning the gap. Germline V gene sequence: CDR1 MNHEY, CDR2 SMNVEV (reference sequence).

The gene calls are TRBV6-2 or TRBV6-3 and TRBJ2-7; D is unclear. CDR3 size: 14 residues. Germline V lookup: CDR1 MNHEY, CDR2 SVGEGT. V gave up 5 bases and J gave up 0 bases, with 11 bases separating them. CDR3 region: CASSHQESSYEQYV. DNA for the CDR3: TGTGCCAGCAGTCACCAGGAGAGCTCCTACGAGCAGTACGTC.

The chain combines TRBV5-5 with TRBJ1-1; D is unclear. Germline values: CDR1 SGHKS, CDR2 YYEKEE (reference sequence). V lost 6 bases, J lost 0 bases, and 12 bases lay in between. The CDR3 contains 14 residues. The CDR3 nucleotides are TGTGCCAGCACCCCGGGGTCGTTGAACACTGAAGCTTTCTTT. It specifies CASTPGSLNTEAFF.

The chain has TRBV11-2 and TRBJ2-3, with no clear D. The CDR3 contains 15 residues. Germline CDR1 and CDR2: SGHAT and FQNNGV. Trimming shortened V by 2 bases and J by 0 bases, and 9 bases separated the two germline ends. The CDR3 is CASSLLPGSTDTQYF. Here the CDR3 DNA reads TGTGCCAGCAGCTTATTACCGGGTAGCACAGATACGCAGTATTTT.

J is TRBJ1-5 and V is TRBV6-5; tentative D call: TRBD1 (5 bases). V lost 4 bases to trimming and J lost 1 base, with 11 bases between them. Germline values: CDR1 MNHEY, CDR2 SVGAGI. There are 15 residues in the CDR3. CDR3 nucleotide sequence: TGTGCCAGCAGTTTAGGGGCGACGAGCAATCAGCCCCAGCATTTT. Translation gives CASSLGATSNQPQHF.

V gene TRBV4-2 combines with J gene TRBJ2-5; the match to TRBD2 covers 8 bases. The CDR3 length is 14 residues. The V and J ends lost 1 base and 5 bases, in that order; junction bases with no gene match: 3. CDR1 is LGHNA and CDR2 is YNFKEQ in the germline V gene. CDR3 nucleotide sequence: TGTGCCAGCAGCCAAGGGCCTAGCGGGGAGACCCAGTACTTC. This codes for CASSQGPSGETQYF.

The chain recombines TRBV19 with TRBJ2-1; 11 bases map to TRBD2. The CDR3 totals 14 residues. The V gene's germline CDR1 is LNHDA and CDR2 SQIVND (reference sequence). V gave up 9 bases and J gave up 7 bases; unmatched junction bases: 8. CDR3 residues: CASQASGRLNEQFF. Written as DNA, the CDR3 is TGTGCCAGCCAGGCTAGCGGGAGGCTAAATGAGCAGTTCTTC.

This chain joins TRBV10-3 and TRBJ2-3; 9 bases are a match to TRBD2. The CDR3 extends over 13 amino acids. Germline V gene data show CDR1 as ENHRY and CDR2 as SYGVKD. V lost 10 bases and J lost 4; bases outside the gene matches: 6. CDR3 residues: CASNLAGSDTQYF. CDR3 DNA sequence: TGTGCCAGCAATCTAGCGGGATCAGATACGCAGTATTTT.

This clone was seen more than once but under ten times. The chain employs TRBV23-1 and TRBJ1-2; 7 bases fit TRBD1. TRBV23-1 is flagged as an ORF with uncertain function. Trimming took 6 bases from V and 2 from J; bases not matched to a gene: 0. The CDR3 length is 12 residues. CDR3 nucleotides: TGCGCCAGCAGACAGGGGAACTATGGCTACACCTTC. This gives the protein CASRQGNYGYTF.

The J gene is TRBJ1-5, the V gene TRBV20-1; D might be TRBD1 (5 bases). Germline values: CDR1 DFQATT, CDR2 SNEGSKA (reference sequence). The length of the CDR3 is 13 residues. V lost 3 bases and J lost 3, with 9 bases in between. The CDR3 sequence: CSASLGPNQPQHF. The CDR3, as DNA: TGCAGTGCTAGTTTGGGACCCAATCAGCCCCAGCATTTT.